Below are 25 T cell receptor beta chains sequenced from a single sample in a study of T cells in Graves' hyperthyroidism and ophthalmopathy. TCR beta CDR3 region amplification was performed from RNA transcripts. When the TCR CDR3 underwent first-round RT-PCR, the HTBI primer set was used. TCRdb re-derived calls from the multiplex PCR reads in MiXCR, one entry per CDR3 protein. The sample lists about 520,000 distinct CDR3 sequences, roughly 24% occurring once. The sequenced material came from blood. Every receptor here comes from a woman between 25 and 40 years old with Graves' ophthalmopathy.

Many counts were recorded for this clonotype. The rearrangement links TRBV20-1 to TRBJ1-1; no reliable D call. The CDR3 consists of 13 residues. The V gene lost 0 bases and the J gene lost 1 base, with 6 bases spanning the gap. Germline V lookup: CDR1 DFQATT, CDR2 SNEGSKA (reference sequence). The CDR3 region has the DNA TGCAGTGCTAGAGAGCCAAAGAACACTGAAGCTTTCTTT. Protein: CSAREPKNTEAFF.

At least ten counts were recorded for this clonotype. This chain uses TRBV20-1 with TRBJ1-5; D ambiguous. Between the trimmed V and J ends, which lost 3 bases and 0 bases, there was a span of 15 bases. The CDR3 loop spans 16 amino acids. The germline CDR1 and CDR2 sequences are DFQATT and SNEGSKA (reference sequence). CDR3 sequence (DNA): TGCAGTGCTAGGGCTCAGTGGACTGGTAGCAATCAGCCCCAGCATTTT. This gives the protein CSARAQWTGSNQPQHF.

A few counts support this clonotype. J is TRBJ2-5 and V is TRBV6-5; 7 positions agree with TRBD1. Germline assignment: CDR1 MNHEY and CDR2 SVGAGI. This CDR3 contains 18 residues. J gave up 6 bases and V 0 bases, and 16 bases lay outside the gene matches. The CDR3 loop reads CASSYSALPGQNRKTQYF. CDR3 DNA sequence: TGTGCCAGCAGTTACTCAGCCCTCCCGGGACAGAACCGAAAGACCCAGTACTTC.

There are a few counts of this clonotype. The chain has TRBV29-1 and TRBJ2-7; D is possibly TRBD1 (6 bases). There are 14 residues in the CDR3. The V gene's germline CDR1 is SQVTM and CDR2 ANQGSEA. V lost 6 bases to trimming and J lost 2 bases, with 17 bases between them. DNA of the CDR3: TGCAGCGTCCGTTTCTTGGACAGAGCCTACGAGCAGTACTTC. Its translation: CSVRFLDRAYEQYF.

This clonotype was detected many times. The chain links TRBV20-1 to TRBJ1-1; D is perhaps TRBD1 (6 bases). This CDR3 is built from 11 residues. Germline V gene data show CDR1 as DFQATT and CDR2 as SNEGSKA (reference sequence). V was shortened by 6 bases and J by 7 bases, with 12 bases between the two germline ends. The CDR3 DNA follows: TGCAGTGCAGATTGGACAGTTGAAGCTTTCTTT. This codes for CSADWTVEAFF.

The rearrangement links TRBV5-1 to TRBJ2-7; 11 positions match TRBD2. Germline values: CDR1 SGHRS, CDR2 YFSETQ. With 1 base clipped from V and 6 bases from J, the junction kept 9 bases outside the gene matches. The length of the CDR3 is 16 residues. CDR3 DNA: TGCGCCAGCAGCTTGACAACTAGCGGGAGTGTTGGCGAGCAGTACTTC. Translating it yields CASSLTTSGSVGEQYF.

This chain connects TRBV7-2 to TRBJ2-3; D gene ambiguous. CDR1 is SGHTA, CDR2 FQGNSA, per germline. The CDR3 consists of 14 residues. V lost 5 bases and J 5 bases, leaving 14 bases between the germline ends. This chain's CDR3 is CASSPYGREDTQYF. The CDR3 nucleotides are TGTGCCAGCAGCCCGTACGGACGCGAAGATACGCAGTATTTT.

The chain recombines TRBV20-1 with TRBJ2-7, with 7 nucleotides matching TRBD1. Per the germline V gene, CDR1 is DFQATT and CDR2 is SNEGSKA (reference sequence). CDR3 length: 14 residues. V trimming: 3 bases; J trimming: 0 bases; junction bases outside the gene matches: 5. The CDR3 is CSASIRGHSYEQYF. The DNA for the CDR3 is TGCAGTGCTAGTATAAGGGGGCACTCCTACGAGCAGTACTTC.

The sample holds many counts of this clonotype. The V call is TRBV2, the J call TRBJ1-1, with 9 nucleotides matching TRBD1. The V segment lost 5 bases and the J segment 1 base; nucleotides outside the gene matches: 5. This CDR3 is built from 15 residues. CDR1 is SNHLY and CDR2 is FYNNEI in the germline V gene. The CDR3 bases are TGTGCCAGCAGTTTACAGGGGGCTGGGAACACTGAAGCTTTCTTT. Translation: CASSLQGAGNTEAFF. The complete variable domain, with remaining parts taken from reference TRBV2 and TRBJ1-1, reads EPEVTQTPSHQVTQMGQEVILRCVPISNHLYFYWYRQILGQKVEFLVSFYNNEISEKSEIFDDQFSVERPDGSNFTLKIRSTKLEDSAMYFCASSLQGAGNTEAFFGQGTRLTVV.

V gene TRBV20-1 combines with J gene TRBJ2-5; 9 bases are shared with TRBD2. CDR3 length: 14 residues. The V and J ends lost 1 base and 4 bases, in that order; junction bases with no gene match: 4. Germline assignment: CDR1 DFQATT and CDR2 SNEGSKA (reference sequence). The CDR3 here is CSARGTSDRETQYF. CDR3 nucleotides: TGCAGTGCTAGAGGGACTAGCGATCGAGAGACCCAGTACTTC.

V and J are TRBV5-6 and TRBJ2-2; D remains ambiguous. The CDR3 runs 16 residues. CDR1 SGHDT and CDR2 YYEEEE come from the germline V gene. Between the trimmed V and J ends, which lost 4 bases and 0 bases, there was a span of 13 bases. The CDR3 DNA follows: TGTGCCAGCAGCCCGGTTGGTCAGACGAACACCGGGGAGCTGTTTTTT. This codes for CASSPVGQTNTGELFF.

The table lists this clonotype with many counts. The V and J genes are TRBV12-3 or TRBV12-4 and TRBJ2-7, with D possibly TRBD2 on 6 matching bases. This CDR3 region has 13 residues. The germline V and J ends were trimmed by 6 bases and 3 bases, with 12 bases remaining between them. This CDR3 is CASSSDGGYEQYF. Written as DNA, the CDR3 is TGTGCCAGCAGCTCCGACGGGGGCTACGAGCAGTACTTC.

This clonotype was recorded many times. The chain has TRBV10-3 and TRBJ2-5; 8 bases are a match to TRBD2. Germline lookup yields CDR1 ENHRY and CDR2 SYGVKD. CDR3 length: 14 residues. V lost 2 bases and J lost 1; bases outside the gene matches: 0. CDR3 amino acids: CAISERGGQETQYF. CDR3 bases: TGTGCCATCAGTGAGCGGGGGGGCCAAGAGACCCAGTACTTC.

J is TRBJ2-7 and V is TRBV29-1; D may be TRBD2 (6 bases). The V and J ends lost 8 bases and 3 bases respectively, with 20 bases between them. This CDR3 region has 14 residues. Looked up from germline, CDR1 is SQVTM and CDR2 is ANQGSEA. For the CDR3, the DNA is TGCAGCATTGGCCTGGGGACTCTAAACTACGAGCAGTACTTC. This translates into CSIGLGTLNYEQYF.

The genes are TRBV7-8 and TRBJ1-5; 8 nucleotides line up with TRBD1. Germline V gene sequence: CDR1 SGHVS, CDR2 FQNEAQ. The ends lost 5 bases at V and 3 bases at J; junction bases unmatched: 15. The CDR3 is 18 amino acids. CDR3 sequence (DNA): TGTGCCAGCAGCCCCCTTCGGGCAGGGGGCCTGAACAATCAGCCCCAGCATTTT. Its translation: CASSPLRAGGLNNQPQHF.

The gene calls are TRBV29-1 and TRBJ1-2; D not resolved. The CDR3 covers 13 residues. Germline CDR1 and CDR2: SQVTM and ANQGSEA. V was clipped by 4 bases and J by 4 bases, with 13 bases between them. CDR3 sequence (DNA): TGCAGCGTTGCACGCGGTGGCCCCTATGGCTACACCTTC. Translating it yields CSVARGGPYGYTF.

This clonotype occurred a few times. V and J are TRBV12-3 or TRBV12-4 and TRBJ1-6; 9 nucleotides agree with TRBD1. This CDR3 has 15 amino acids. With 6 bases clipped from V and 6 bases from J, the junction kept 6 bases outside the gene matches. The CDR3 sequence: CASRPGTGLNSPLHF. Here the CDR3 DNA reads TGTGCCAGCAGACCCGGGACAGGGCTTAATTCACCCCTCCACTTT.

Many counts were recorded for this clonotype. The chain is built from TRBV20-1 and TRBJ2-5; D may be TRBD1 or TRBD2 (5 bases each). The CDR3 consists of 13 residues. The V gene lost 7 bases and the J gene lost 7 bases, with 19 bases spanning the gap. CDR1 and CDR2 from the germline V gene are DFQATT and SNEGSKA (reference sequence). The chain's CDR3 is CSGRDGASWTQYF. The CDR3 region has the DNA TGCAGTGGCCGGGACGGTGCGTCGTGGACCCAGTACTTC.

V is TRBV5-4 and J is TRBJ2-5; 8 bases match TRBD1. Germline CDR1 and CDR2: SGHNT and YYREEE (reference sequence). The ends lost 9 bases at V and 0 bases at J; junction bases unmatched: 10. This CDR3 has 15 residues. The CDR3 nucleotides are TGTGCCATTAAGATGGGGACAGGATACCAAGAGACCCAGTACTTC. It specifies CAIKMGTGYQETQYF.

This clonotype showed up many times. The chain carries TRBV20-1 and TRBJ2-7; D perhaps matches TRBD1 (7 bases). The germline gives CDR1 DFQATT, CDR2 SNEGSKA (reference sequence). The CDR3 runs to 13 residues. The V and J ends lost 5 bases and 3 bases respectively, with 14 bases between them. In DNA form, the CDR3 reads TGCAGTGCTGGAGGGGGCAGGGGCTACGAGCAGTACTTC. The encoded protein is CSAGGGRGYEQYF.

The genes are TRBV9 and TRBJ2-7; unclear D gene. The V end lost 4 bases, the J end lost 1 base, and 12 bases lay between the germline ends. Germline V gives CDR1 SGDLS, CDR2 YYNGEE. CDR3 length: 14 residues. CDR3 sequence: CASSLVETSYEQYF. DNA for the CDR3: TGTGCCAGCAGCTTAGTGGAGACTTCCTACGAGCAGTACTTC. Drawing the rest from reference TRBV9 and TRBJ2-7, the complete variable domain is DSGVTQTPKHLITATGQRVTLRCSPRSGDLSVYWYQQSLDQGLQFLIQYYNGEERAKGNILERFSAQQFPDLHSELNLSSLELGDSALYFCASSLVETSYEQYFGPGTRLTVT.

In this sample, this clonotype turned up a few times. This chain connects TRBV3-1 to TRBJ1-1; TRBD1 agrees at 7 bases. J gave up 3 bases and V 3 bases, and 7 bases lay outside the gene matches. Per the germline V gene, CDR1 is LGHDT and CDR2 is YNNKEL (reference sequence). This CDR3 is 15 amino acids long. The CDR3 reads CASSHRGGLDTEAFF. CDR3 DNA: TGTGCCAGCAGCCACCGAGGGGGCTTGGACACTGAAGCTTTCTTT.

The chain joins TRBV2 to TRBJ2-2; D is undetermined. Per germline, CDR1 SNHLY and CDR2 FYNNEI. This CDR3 is built from 15 residues. Trimming took 0 bases from V and 6 from J, leaving 11 bases between them. CDR3 DNA: TGTGCCAGCAGTGAAGCGCTAGGGTCTTCCGGGGAGCTGTTTTTT. Amino acids: CASSEALGSSGELFF.

This rearrangement joins TRBV5-1 to TRBJ2-2; maybe TRBD1 (5 bases). The CDR3 extends over 14 amino acids. V was shortened by 0 bases and J by 6 bases, with 9 bases between the two germline ends. Germline values: CDR1 SGHRS, CDR2 YFSETQ. The CDR3 bases are TGCGCCAGCAGCTTGGAGGGGCGCTCCGGGGAGCTGTTTTTT. Protein product: CASSLEGRSGELFF.

This clonotype was seen ten or more times. The junction departs from germline at one end; a sequencing error may be responsible. The chain links TRBV6-1 to TRBJ2-5; TRBD2 matches at 16 bases. CDR1 and CDR2 (germline): MNHNS, SASEGT. The CDR3 spans 20 residues. CDR3 in DNA: TGTGCCAGCAGCGAAGACCTCGGGACTAGCGGGGGGGCAAGCAGAGAGACCCAGTACTTC. Translation: CASSEDLGTSGGASRETQYF.